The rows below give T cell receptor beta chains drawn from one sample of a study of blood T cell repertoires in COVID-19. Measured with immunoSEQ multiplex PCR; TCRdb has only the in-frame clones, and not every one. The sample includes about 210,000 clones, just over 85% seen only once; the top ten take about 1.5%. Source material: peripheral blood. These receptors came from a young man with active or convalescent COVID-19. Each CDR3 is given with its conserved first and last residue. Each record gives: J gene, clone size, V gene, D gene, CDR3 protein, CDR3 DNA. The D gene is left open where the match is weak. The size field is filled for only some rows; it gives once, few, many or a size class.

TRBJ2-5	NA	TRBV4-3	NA	CASSQDLIRQETQYF	TGCGCCAGCAGCCAAGACTTGATCCGCCAGGAGACCCAGTACTTC
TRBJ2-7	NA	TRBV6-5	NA	CASRGAYEQYF	TGTGCCAGCAGGGGAGCCTACGAGCAGTACTTC
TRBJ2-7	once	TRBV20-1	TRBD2	CSASLAGGEQYF	TGCAGTGCTAGTTTAGCGGGAGGCGAGCAGTACTTC
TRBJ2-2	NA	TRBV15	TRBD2	CATSRASGIWNTGELFF	TGTGCCACCAGCAGAGCTAGCGGAATCTGGAACACCGGGGAGCTGTTTTTT
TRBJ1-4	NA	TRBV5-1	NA	CASSLTEKEKLFF	TGCGCCAGCAGCTTGACGGAGAAGGAAAAACTGTTTTTT
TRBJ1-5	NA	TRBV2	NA	CASSAYFTEFNQPQHF	TGTGCCAGCAGTGCATATTTTACAGAATTCAATCAGCCCCAGCATTTT
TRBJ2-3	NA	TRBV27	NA	CASTPYPRTADTQYF	TGTGCCAGCACCCCTTACCCCCGTACGGCAGATACGCAGTATTTT
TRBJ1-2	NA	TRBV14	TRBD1	CASSSGTVLYGYTF	TGTGCCAGCAGCTCCGGGACAGTCCTTTATGGCTACACCTTC
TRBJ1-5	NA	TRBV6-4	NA	CASSEQNSNQPQHF	TGTGCCAGCAGTGAACAGAATAGCAATCAGCCCCAGCATTTT
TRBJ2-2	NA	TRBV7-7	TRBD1	CASSVQGAKGELFF	TGTGCCAGCAGCGTCCAGGGGGCTAAGGGGGAGCTGTTTTTT
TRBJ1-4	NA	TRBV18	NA	CASSPPVGSPTNEKLFF	TGTGCCAGCTCACCACCTGTCGGGAGTCCAACTAATGAAAAACTGTTTTTT
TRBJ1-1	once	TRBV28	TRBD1	CASSPSPGQGNTEAFF	TGTGCCAGCAGCCCCTCCCCGGGACAGGGGAACACTGAAGCTTTCTTT
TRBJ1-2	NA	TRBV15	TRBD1	CATSREGGAGGYTF	TGTGCCACCAGCAGAGAAGGGGGCGCGGGTGGCTACACCTTC
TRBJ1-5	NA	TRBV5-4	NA	CASSFEGPGQPQHF	TGTGCCAGCAGCTTTGAGGGTCCCGGTCAGCCCCAGCATTTT
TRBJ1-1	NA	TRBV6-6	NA	CASGTSPARLNTEAFF	TGTGCCAGCGGGACTTCCCCCGCCAGGCTGAACACTGAAGCTTTCTTT
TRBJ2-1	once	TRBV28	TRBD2	CASNSGLAGQSSYNEQFF	TGTGCCAGCAACTCGGGACTAGCGGGTCAGAGCTCCTACAATGAGCAGTTCTTC
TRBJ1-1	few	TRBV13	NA	CASSLRGSYEAFF	TGTGCCAGCAGCTTAAGGGGCAGTTATGAAGCTTTCTTT
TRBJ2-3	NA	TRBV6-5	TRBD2	CASSYFAGGSDTQYF	TGTGCCAGCAGTTACTTTGCGGGAGGGAGTGATACGCAGTATTTT
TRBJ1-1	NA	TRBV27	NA	CASSFVGAGNTEAFF	TGTGCCAGCAGTTTTGTAGGAGCTGGGAACACTGAAGCTTTCTTT
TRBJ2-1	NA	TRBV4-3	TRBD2	CASSQGVASGDNEQFF	TGCGCCAGCAGCCAAGGGGTGGCTAGCGGAGACAATGAGCAGTTCTTC
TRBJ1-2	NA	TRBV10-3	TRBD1	CAITTGGDYGYTF	TGTGCCATCACCACAGGGGGCGACTATGGCTACACCTTC
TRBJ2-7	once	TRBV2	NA	CASSTRSGVAYEQYF	TGTGCCAGCAGTACACGCAGTGGTGTCGCCTACGAGCAGTACTTC
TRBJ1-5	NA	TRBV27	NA	CASSFGVLQPQHF	TGTGCCAGCAGTTTCGGGGTATTGCAGCCCCAGCATTTT
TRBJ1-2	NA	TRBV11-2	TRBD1	CASSLRTGGGYTF	TGTGCCAGCAGCTTACGGACAGGGGGAGGCTACACCTTC
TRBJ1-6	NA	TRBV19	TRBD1	CASSIQYRGGTSPLHF	TGTGCCAGTAGTATCCAGTACAGGGGGGGGACGTCACCCCTCCACTTT
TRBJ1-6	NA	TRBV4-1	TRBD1	CASSQDPGTGASPLHF	TGCGCCAGCAGCCAAGATCCGGGGACAGGGGCATCACCCCTCCACTTT
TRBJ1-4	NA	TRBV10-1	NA	CASSERTDLNEKLFF	TGCGCCAGCAGTGAGCGTACAGACCTTAATGAAAAACTGTTTTTT
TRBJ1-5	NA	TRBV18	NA	CASSLGADQPQHF	TGTGCCAGCTCACTGGGGGCTGATCAGCCCCAGCATTTT
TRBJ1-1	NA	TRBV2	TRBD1	CASRKDRDHTEAFF	TGTGCCAGCAGGAAGGACAGGGATCACACTGAAGCTTTCTTT
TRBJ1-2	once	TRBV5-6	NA	CASSLESGTLYGYTF	TGTGCCAGCAGCTTGGAATCAGGCACTCTCTATGGCTACACCTTC
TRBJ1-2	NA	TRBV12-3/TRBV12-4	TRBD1	CASSRQGAHGYTF	TGTGCCAGCAGCAGACAGGGAGCGCATGGCTACACCTTC
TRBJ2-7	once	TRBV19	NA	CASRRGNSYEQYF	TGTGCCAGTAGGAGGGGGAACTCCTACGAGCAGTACTTC
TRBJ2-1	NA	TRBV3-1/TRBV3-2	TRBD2	CASSSKAGGSNEQFF	TGTGCCAGCAGCTCAAAAGCGGGAGGTTCCAATGAGCAGTTCTTC
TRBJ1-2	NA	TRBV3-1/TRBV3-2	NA	CASSRGDRACTF	TGTGCCAGCAGCCGGGGAGACCGGGCTTGCACCTTC
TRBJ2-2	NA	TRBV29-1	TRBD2	CSVELAGSPGELFF	TGCAGCGTTGAACTAGCGGGATCTCCCGGGGAGCTGTTTTTT
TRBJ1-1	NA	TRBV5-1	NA	CARLASGTLNTEAFF	TGCGCCAGACTCGCTAGCGGGACATTGAACACTGAAGCTTTCTTT
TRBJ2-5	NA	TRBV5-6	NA	CASSLAARGGTQETQYF	TGTGCCAGCAGCTTGGCGGCTCGCGGCGGGACGCAAGAGACCCAGTACTTC
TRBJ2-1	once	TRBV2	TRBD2	CASSDSGLANEQFF	TGTGCCAGCAGTGACTCGGGACTAGCGAATGAGCAGTTCTTC
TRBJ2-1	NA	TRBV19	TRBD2	CASSIRIQGLAGWAPNEQFF	TGTGCCAGTAGTATACGTATCCAGGGACTAGCTGGGTGGGCGCCCAATGAGCAGTTCTTC
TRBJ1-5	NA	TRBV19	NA	CASRWGVPVNQPQHF	TGTGCCAGTAGATGGGGGGTCCCCGTCAATCAGCCCCAGCATTTT